This entry concerns a single T cell receptor (beta chain). The source of the sample is a study of CD4 T cells in relation to SARS-CoV-2 and coronaviruses. In the study overall: The restricting HLA molecule for shared crossreactive spike epitopes was mapped.

CD4+ T cells from unexposed donors were obtained before the COVID-19 pandemic (2011-2018). This CDR3 comprises 14 residues. Trimming took 1 base from V and 3 from J, leaving 7 bases between them. Germline V lookup: CDR1 SEHNR, CDR2 FQNEAQ (reference sequence). The table came from immunoSEQ multiplex PCR; TCRdb's copy has only in-frame clones and leaves some out. The table shows about 68,000 clones, with 85% to 95% occurring only once. Material for sequencing was naive CD4+ T cells from PBMCs. Subset denoted: naive CD4+ T cells isolated by negative enrichment. The receptor was derived from a human donor in good health. The V gene is TRBV7-9, the J gene TRBJ2-1; D is possibly TRBD1 (5 bases). Written as DNA, the CDR3 is TGTGCCAGCAGCTTAGGCGGACACTACAATGAGCAGTTCTTC. Translating gives CASSLGGHYNEQFF. Full variable domain (remainder filled in from reference TRBV7-9 and TRBJ2-1): DTGVSQNPRHKITKRGQNVTFRCDPISEHNRLYWYRQTLGQGPEFLTYFQNEAQLEKSRLLSDRFSAERPKGSFSTLEIQRTEQGDSAMYLCASSLGGHYNEQFFGPGTRLTVL.